This entry lists 23 T cell receptor beta chains sequenced from one sample in a study of T-cell memory formation after mild COVID-19. TCRdb redid the calling of the 5' RACE reads with MiXCR, one entry per CDR3 protein. The profile covers 350,000 to 500,000 distinct CDR3 sequences, with under 20% appearing a single time and 20% to 25% taken by the ten largest. Sequenced: PBMCs or a T cell subset sorted from them (not recorded which). The receptors come from a man younger than 30 who had mild COVID-19 (a few samples of this study predate the infection). Cell type and time point are not known.

V is TRBV10-3 and J is TRBJ2-3, with D tentatively TRBD1 or TRBD2 (5 bases each). V was cut by 6 bases and J by 0 bases, with 10 bases left in between. The CDR3 spans 14 residues. Germline CDR1 reads ENHRY; CDR2 reads SYGVKD. DNA for the CDR3: TGTGCCATCAGGACCGGGACGAGCACAGATACGCAGTATTTT. Translated: CAIRTGTSTDTQYF.

The chain carries TRBV6-2 or TRBV6-3 and TRBJ2-3, with D possibly called TRBD1 or TRBD2 (5 bases each). Between the trimmed V and J ends, which lost 7 bases and 4 bases, there was a span of 12 bases. The length of the CDR3 is 13 residues. Germline V gene sequence: CDR1 MNHEY, CDR2 SVGEGT. The CDR3 here is CASNGVGADTQYF. In DNA form, the CDR3 reads TGTGCCAGCAATGGCGTGGGGGCAGATACGCAGTATTTT.

In this sample, this clonotype turned up a few times. V is TRBV30 and J is TRBJ2-2; no firm D call. The CDR3 is made up of 13 amino acids. Trimming left V 0 bases short and J 6 bases short, with 8 bases between. CDR1 GTSNPN and CDR2 SVGIG come from the germline V gene (reference sequence). The CDR3, as DNA: TGTGCCTGGAGTGTTAGTAGTCCCGGGGAGCTGTTTTTT. It translates to CAWSVSSPGELFF.

This clonotype was counted between two and nine times. The chain links TRBV28 to TRBJ1-4; no clear D gene. CDR1 MDHEN and CDR2 SYDVKM come from the germline V gene. V shed 3 bases and J shed 4 bases, with 9 bases lying between them. CDR3 length: 14 amino acids. CDR3 DNA: TGTGCCAGCAGTTTTTCACCGATTAATGAAAAACTGTTTTTT. It encodes CASSFSPINEKLFF. The complete variable domain, with remaining parts taken from reference TRBV28 and TRBJ1-4, reads DVKVTQSSRYLVKRTGEKVFLECVQDMDHENMFWYRQDPGLGLRLIYFSYDVKMKEKGDIPEGYSVSREKKERFSLILESASTNQTSMYLCASSFSPINEKLFFGSGTQLSVL.

In its sample, this clonotype was seen a few times. V usage is TRBV4-1 and J usage is TRBJ2-7; D is perhaps TRBD2 (5 bases). Trimming removed 0 bases from V and 4 bases from J, with 13 bases in between. In germline, CDR1 is MGHRA, CDR2 YSYEKL. CDR3 length equals 15 residues. This CDR3 reads CASSQEEIGSYEQYV. The DNA of the CDR3 is TGCGCCAGCAGCCAAGAAGAAATAGGGAGTTACGAGCAGTACGTC.

This chain joins TRBV10-3 and TRBJ1-5; no clear D gene. In germline, CDR1 is ENHRY, CDR2 SYGVKD. The V end was cut by 0 bases, the J end by 9 bases, with 18 bases between. There are 16 residues in the CDR3. The chain's CDR3 is CAISESSMGEGSPQHF. CDR3 DNA sequence: TGTGCCATCAGTGAGTCTAGTATGGGTGAGGGATCGCCCCAGCATTTT.

This clonotype was counted only a few times. The chain links TRBV4-2 to TRBJ2-6; perhaps D is TRBD1 or TRBD2 (5 bases each). Trimming cost V 2 bases and J 0 bases, with 14 bases left between them. Germline values: CDR1 LGHNA, CDR2 YNFKEQ. The length of the CDR3 is 18 residues. This chain's CDR3 is CASSQTRGLTSGANVLTF. The CDR3 nucleotides read TGTGCCAGCAGCCAAACGAGGGGCCTAACCTCTGGGGCCAACGTCCTGACTTTC.

This clonotype occurred a few times. The CDR3 loop reads CASSAGGRGRPRGYGYTF. The CDR3 DNA sequence: TGTGCCAGCAGCGCCGGGGGGCGTGGGCGGCCGAGAGGCTATGGCTACACCTTC. The genes are TRBV9 and TRBJ1-2; maybe TRBD1 (6 bases). The CDR3 runs 18 residues. V lost 3 bases and J 4 bases, leaving 25 bases between the germline ends. Looked up from germline, CDR1 is SGDLS and CDR2 is YYNGEE.

This clonotype was observed a few times. The chain joins TRBV6-5 to TRBJ2-5; D possibly uses TRBD1 or TRBD2 (7 bases each). This CDR3 is 17 amino acids long. Trimming removed 4 bases from V and 2 bases from J, with 20 bases in between. Germline V gene data show CDR1 as MNHEY and CDR2 as SVGAGI. The CDR3 coding sequence is TGTGCCAGCAGTTGGGGGGGAACCGGGACAGCTCAAGAGACCCAGTACTTC. Residues: CASSWGGTGTAQETQYF.

The chain combines TRBV3-1 with TRBJ2-1, with 8 bases lining up with TRBD1. The germline V gene has CDR1 LGHDT and CDR2 YNNKEL (reference sequence). The CDR3 spans 15 residues. Losses at the gene ends were 3 bases for V and 3 bases for J; bases not matched to a gene: 4. CDR3 coding DNA: TGTGCCAGCAGCCACACAGACAGGGGCTACAATGAGCAGTTCTTC. Amino acid sequence: CASSHTDRGYNEQFF.

The chain is built from TRBV11-3 and TRBJ2-4; D remains unclear. Per germline, CDR1 SGHNT and CDR2 YENEEA. This CDR3 contains 12 residues. With 5 bases removed from V and 7 bases from J, the gap between germline ends came to 9 bases. The CDR3: CASSGVSNIQYF. The CDR3, as DNA: TGTGCCAGCAGCGGGGTGTCGAACATTCAGTACTTC.

The rearrangement uses TRBV12-3 or TRBV12-4 and TRBJ1-4, with a tentative D call TRBD1 (6 bases). The V and J ends lost 4 bases and 8 bases respectively, with 11 bases between them. This CDR3 has 13 residues. CDR3 DNA: TGTGCCAGCAGTTCGAGGACAGCGGAAAAACTGTTTTTT. Protein sequence: CASSSRTAEKLFF.

The rearrangement uses TRBV9 and TRBJ2-3; 9 bases match TRBD2. The CDR3 has 16 residues. V trimming: 6 bases; J trimming: 3 bases; junction bases outside the gene matches: 11. Looked up from germline, CDR1 is SGDLS and CDR2 is YYNGEE. The CDR3 DNA reads TGTGCCAGCACCGGGGTGGCGGGGGGGCCAACAGATACGCAGTATTTT. Protein product: CASTGVAGGPTDTQYF.

This clonotype appeared once. This chain connects TRBV2 to TRBJ1-2; 9 bases agree with TRBD1. This CDR3 region has 12 residues. Germline trimming cut 10 bases from V and 6 bases from J; bases unmatched to any gene: 6. Germline V CDR1 and CDR2: SNHLY, FYNNEI. DNA of the CDR3: TGTGCCATACAGACAGGGGGGGATGGCTACACCTTC. Amino acid sequence: CAIQTGGDGYTF. The full variable domain, its missing parts supplied by reference TRBV2 and TRBJ1-2, is EPEVTQTPSHQVTQMGQEVILRCVPISNHLYFYWYRQILGQKVEFLVSFYNNEISEKSEIFDDQFSVERPDGSNFTLKIRSTKLEDSAMYFCAIQTGGDGYTFGSGTRLTVV.

This clonotype was counted only a few times. The chain employs TRBV4-2 and TRBJ2-1; a possible D gene is TRBD1 (6 bases). The CDR3 contains 13 residues. The V gene's germline CDR1 is LGHNA and CDR2 YNFKEQ. V shed 3 bases and J shed 5 bases, with 8 bases lying between them. CDR3 region: CASSHHRDNEQFF. The CDR3 bases are TGTGCCAGCAGCCATCACAGGGACAATGAGCAGTTCTTC.

This clonotype was found a few times. One end of the junction does not line up with germline, which may come from a read error. The CDR3 DNA reads TGTGCCAGCCAATACGCTGAGGCTTTCTTT. Protein sequence: CASQYAEAFF. The rearrangement joins TRBV2 to TRBJ1-1; D uncertain. The germline gives CDR1 SNHLY, CDR2 FYNNEI. This CDR3 contains 10 residues.

Only a few counts were recorded for this clonotype. The chain couples TRBV6-6 to TRBJ2-1, with 8 bases fitting TRBD2. The CDR3 length is 18 residues. The ends lost 0 bases at V and 1 base at J; junction bases unmatched: 8. The germline CDR1 and CDR2 sequences are MNHNY and SVGAGI (reference sequence). CDR3 sequence reads: CASSYSREAGVSYNEQFF. The CDR3 nucleotides are TGTGCCAGCAGTTACTCGAGGGAAGCGGGGGTGTCCTACAATGAGCAGTTCTTC.

The chain has TRBV4-1 and TRBJ1-5; D remains ambiguous. Germline CDR1 MGHRA, CDR2 YSYEKL. This CDR3 has 16 amino acids. Trimming took off 0 bases at V and 3 bases at J, with 12 bases between the two ends. CDR3 DNA sequence: TGCGCCAGCAGCCAAGATGAATCCAGGCCCAATCAGCCCCAGCATTTT. It encodes CASSQDESRPNQPQHF.

This clonotype was seen a single time. This sequence joins TRBV6-5 and TRBJ1-3; possibly TRBD1 for D (5 bases). CDR3 length: 18 amino acids. V was cut by 6 bases and J by 0 bases, with 21 bases left in between. The V gene's germline CDR1 is MNHEY and CDR2 SVGAGI. CDR3 residues: CASSRSPPGLSSGNTIYF. DNA of the CDR3: TGTGCCAGCAGCCGATCTCCTCCGGGACTCAGCTCTGGAAACACCATATATTTT.

This clonotype was counted ten times or more. V gene TRBV2 combines with J gene TRBJ2-1, with TRBD2 matching over 7 bases. Germline values: CDR1 SNHLY, CDR2 FYNNEI. This CDR3 region has 14 residues. Trimming at V came to 4 bases and at J to 8 bases, leaving 8 bases not matched to a gene. CDR3 DNA: TGTGCCAGCAGTGGTGGGAGGGTCCGGGATGAGCAGTTCTTC. Its translation is CASSGGRVRDEQFF.

The genes are TRBV7-2 and TRBJ1-1, with D maybe TRBD1 (5 bases). V was shortened by 3 bases and J by 11 bases, with 16 bases between the two germline ends. The CDR3 runs 13 residues. CDR1 and CDR2 (germline): SGHTA, FQGNSA. Here the CDR3 reads CASSFRDPVVAFF. The CDR3 nucleotides read TGTGCCAGCAGCTTTCGGGACCCCGTCGTCGCTTTCTTT.

This clonotype was recorded a few times. The V gene is TRBV20-1, the J gene TRBJ2-7, with 11 positions matching TRBD1. CDR3 length: 14 residues. CDR1 is DFQATT and CDR2 is SNEGSKA in the germline V gene (reference sequence). After removal of 6 bases from V and 0 bases from J, the junction contained 4 bases not matched to a gene. CDR3 in amino acids: CSASGQGVSYEQYF. As DNA, the CDR3 is TGCAGTGCGTCGGGACAGGGGGTCTCCTACGAGCAGTACTTC.

This clonotype was recorded many times. The CDR3 reads CASSLDTGATGQPQHF. The CDR3 DNA sequence: TGTGCCAGCAGCTTAGACACGGGGGCTACCGGGCAGCCCCAGCATTTT. This chain joins TRBV7-9 and TRBJ1-5; D is possibly TRBD1 (6 bases). This CDR3 region has 16 residues. Germline CDR1 SEHNR, CDR2 FQNEAQ (reference sequence). V lost 1 base, J lost 7 bases, and 17 bases lay in between.